This T cell receptor beta chain was recorded in a study of response to subunit inactivated influenza vaccine. Study-wide results and limits: Researchers suggested that each seasonal influenza vaccination recruits few new T cells.

A note on this clonotype: Its antigen is as yet unknown.

TCRdb re-called the RT-PCR reads with MiXCR, one entry per CDR3 protein. The data hold 500,000 to 550,000 distinct CDR3 sequences, with roughly 23% observed a single time. This sample also appeared in a second study, on T cells expressing NK-cell markers. Per that paper: TCR beta libraries carry UMIs added by 5'RACE template switching. With respect to HCMV, seven of the eight sequenced donors were seropositive, and one was seronegative. Dominant NKG2C+ clonotype frequencies of 1.0-7.0% of CD8+ T cells were measured in about 6 donors. Where a handful of donors were concerned, these clonotypes also led the CD3+CD56-NKG2C+ fraction.

The source of this sequence is a man over 45 who received an inactivated influenza vaccine. The starting material was CD4+ T cells sorted from PBMCs, obtained roughly 12 days after vaccination.

The CDR3 sequence: CASSSAGGGGPQHF. The CDR3 DNA reads TGTGCCAGCAGTTCGGCAGGGGGAGGGGGGCCCCAGCATTTT. The chain has TRBV12-3 or TRBV12-4 and TRBJ1-5; 7 bases fit TRBD1. Unmatched junction bases numbered 9, after V lost 4 bases and J lost 9 bases. The CDR3 has 14 residues.